This TCR beta chain was profiled in a study of cytomegalovirus exposure and HLA in healthy donors. As for the study in general: Around 80 million unique TCR sequences came from HLA-typed donors in an early release.

PCR employed 60 Vbeta and 13 Jbeta primers. Clones were read by immunoSEQ multiplex PCR, and TCRdb kept only the in-frame ones, dropping some. Here the sample spans about 120,000 clones, roughly 17% being singletons. Germline CDR1 and CDR2: LGHNA and YSLEER. The V and J ends lost 1 base and 0 bases respectively, with 7 bases between them. This CDR3 is 15 amino acids long. Healthy bone marrow donors supplied every sample. This clone was counted a few times. Sequencing input: PBMCs. The gene calls are TRBV4-3 and TRBJ1-5; D is unresolved. The source of this sequence is a female donor in good health and CMV-seropositive. The CDR3: CASSQVYYSNQPQHF. The CDR3 DNA sequence: TGCGCCAGCAGCCAAGTATATTATAGCAATCAGCCCCAGCATTTT.